This TCR beta chain was observed in a study of shared clonotypes between healthy human individuals. The study drew its donors from healthy HIV-negative adults without recent acute infections or vaccinations. At the deep level, the assay was run. Sequenced by immunoSEQ multiplex PCR; TCRdb stores in-frame clones only, minus some. The sample holds about 960,000 clones; over 75% are singletons and the top ten take about 1.5%. Points on this clone: The junction departs from germline at one end; a sequencing error may be responsible.

Germline V gives CDR1 SSHAT, CDR2 FNYEAQ (reference sequence). CDR3 length equals 13 residues. Source material: memory CD4+ T cells sorted from blood. The subset is: CD45RA-negative fraction. This clonotype originated in a man younger than 30 in good health. This chain joins TRBV7-7 and TRBJ1-1; tentatively, D is TRBD1 (5 bases). DNA of the CDR3: TGTGCTAGCAGCTCGGACATGAACACTGAAGCTTTCTTT. It codes for CASSSDMNTEAFF.